Shown below are 4 T cell receptor beta chains from a single sample sequenced in a study of cytomegalovirus exposure and HLA in healthy donors. Primers included in the PCR were 60 Vbeta and 13 Jbeta primers. Profiled with immunoSEQ multiplex PCR; TCRdb holds only in-frame clones, not every one. The table has roughly 200,000 clones, approximately 80% seen once. The sequenced sample consisted of PBMCs. Every receptor here comes from a boy aged 2-9 years in good health and CMV-seronegative.

The V and J genes are TRBV19 and TRBJ2-7; the D gene is possibly TRBD1 (5 bases). CDR3 size: 13 residues. Trimming stripped 5 bases from V and 6 bases from J, with 14 bases between. Germline values: CDR1 LNHDA, CDR2 SQIVND (reference sequence). CDR3: CASSPGMESEQYF. In DNA, the CDR3 is TGTGCCAGTAGTCCAGGGATGGAGTCCGAGCAGTACTTC.

V usage is TRBV11-3 and J usage is TRBJ2-2, with D unclear. The germline V gene encodes CDR1 SGHNT and CDR2 YENEEA. V shed 4 bases and J shed 5 bases, with 5 bases lying between them. The CDR3 has 12 residues. The CDR3 spells CASSYGTGELFF. CDR3 DNA sequence: TGTGCCAGCAGCTACGGTACCGGGGAGCTGTTTTTT.

The genes are TRBV12-5 and TRBJ1-2; perhaps TRBD1 as D (5 bases). Germline V lookup: CDR1 LGHNT, CDR2 FRNRAP. Trimming shortened V by 2 bases and J by 3 bases, and 13 bases separated the two germline ends. This CDR3 contains 15 residues. CDR3: CASGLPPGRDYGYTF. The CDR3, as DNA: TGTGCTAGTGGTTTGCCCCCAGGGAGGGACTATGGCTACACCTTC.

This chain uses TRBV6-5 with TRBJ1-6; D may be TRBD1 (6 bases). V shed 4 bases and J shed 0 bases, with 10 bases lying between them. Germline-derived CDR1 and CDR2 are MNHEY and SVGAGI. This CDR3 has 16 residues. CDR3 coding DNA: TGTGCCAGCAGTTTACAGGGAAGCTCCTATAATTCACCCCTCCACTTT. Encoded protein: CASSLQGSSYNSPLHF.